This T cell receptor beta chain was observed in a study of blood T cell repertoires in COVID-19. The wider study: Collection of acute and convalescent COVID-19 samples took place in the United States, Italy and Spain. PBMCs, B-cell-depleted T cells, or T cells provided the cDNA or gDNA that made up the material.

Per the authors' pipeline: Reference gene primer amplification gave estimated nucleated cell counts. Sequencing was performed with immunoSEQ multiplex PCR; in TCRdb, only in-frame clones are kept and a portion is missing. That table furnishes V, J and clone size, whereas the DNA furnished D and trimming. The sample has around 240,000 clones, approximately 84% seen once. The CDR3 has 15 residues. Trimming pared 4 bases from V and 1 base from J, leaving 11 bases between. The germline V gene has CDR1 SGDLS and CDR2 YYNGEE. The chain uses TRBV9 and TRBJ2-2, with D possibly TRBD2 on 5 matching bases. The clonotype originates from a woman of 80 years or more with acute or convalescent COVID-19. The sample comprised peripheral blood. The DNA of the CDR3 is TGTGCCAGCAGCCCCCTCCGGGGGAACACCGGGGAGCTGTTTTTT. It yields the protein CASSPLRGNTGELFF.